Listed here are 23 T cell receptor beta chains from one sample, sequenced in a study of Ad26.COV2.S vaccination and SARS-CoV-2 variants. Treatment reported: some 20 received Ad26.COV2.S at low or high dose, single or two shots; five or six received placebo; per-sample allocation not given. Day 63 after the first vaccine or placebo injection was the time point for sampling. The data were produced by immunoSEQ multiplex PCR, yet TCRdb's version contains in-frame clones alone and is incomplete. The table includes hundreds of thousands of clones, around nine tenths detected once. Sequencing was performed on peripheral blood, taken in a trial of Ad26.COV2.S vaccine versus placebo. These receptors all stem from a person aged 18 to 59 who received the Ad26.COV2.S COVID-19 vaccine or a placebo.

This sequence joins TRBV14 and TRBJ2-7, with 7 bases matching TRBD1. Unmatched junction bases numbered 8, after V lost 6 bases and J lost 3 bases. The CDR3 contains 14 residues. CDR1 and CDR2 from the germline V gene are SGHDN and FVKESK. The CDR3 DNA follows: TGTGCCAGCAGTCGACAGGGAAATAACTACGAGCAGTACTTC. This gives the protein CASSRQGNNYEQYF.

CDR3 DNA: TGTGCCAGCAGTTTATCCGGGTGGGGGGCCTACGAGCAGTACTTC. As protein: CASSLSGWGAYEQYF. The V call is TRBV27, the J call TRBJ2-7; weak D call: TRBD2 (6 bases). V shed 0 bases and J shed 2 bases, with 11 bases lying between them. The V gene's germline CDR1 is MNHEY and CDR2 SMNVEV (reference sequence). The CDR3 length is 15 residues.

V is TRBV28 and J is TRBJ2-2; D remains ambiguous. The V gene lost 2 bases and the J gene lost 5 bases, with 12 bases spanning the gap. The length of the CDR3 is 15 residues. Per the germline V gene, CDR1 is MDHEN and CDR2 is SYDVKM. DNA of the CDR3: TGTGCCAGCAGTTTAGTCCGACCACTAACCGGGGAGCTGTTTTTT. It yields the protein CASSLVRPLTGELFF.

The DNA for the CDR3 is TGTGCCAGCAGCTTACTGGGACTCAACACCGGGGAGCTGTTTTTT. Protein: CASSLLGLNTGELFF. The J gene is TRBJ2-2, the V gene TRBV7-2; D might be TRBD2 (6 bases). There are 15 residues in the CDR3. Germline assignment: CDR1 SGHTA and CDR2 FQGNSA. V dropped 2 bases and J dropped 2 bases, with 9 bases sitting between them.

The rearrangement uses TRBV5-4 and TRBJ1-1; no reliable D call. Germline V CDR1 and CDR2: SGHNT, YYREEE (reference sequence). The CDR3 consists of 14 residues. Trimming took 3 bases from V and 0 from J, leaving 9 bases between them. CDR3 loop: CASSSRFMNTEAFF. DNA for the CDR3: TGTGCCAGCAGCTCCCGATTTATGAACACTGAAGCTTTCTTT.

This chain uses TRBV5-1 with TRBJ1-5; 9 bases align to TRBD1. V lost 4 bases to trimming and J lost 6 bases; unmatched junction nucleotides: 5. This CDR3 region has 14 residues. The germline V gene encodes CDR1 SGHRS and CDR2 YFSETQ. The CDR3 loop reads CASSPGQGGQPQHF. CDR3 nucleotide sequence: TGCGCCAGCAGCCCGGGACAGGGCGGTCAGCCCCAGCATTTT.

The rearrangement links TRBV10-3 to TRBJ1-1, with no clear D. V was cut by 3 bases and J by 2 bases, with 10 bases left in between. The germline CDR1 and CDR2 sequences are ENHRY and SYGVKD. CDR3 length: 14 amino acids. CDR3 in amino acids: CAISDLSGNTEAFF. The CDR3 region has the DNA TGTGCCATCAGTGATCTGTCCGGTAACACTGAAGCTTTCTTT.

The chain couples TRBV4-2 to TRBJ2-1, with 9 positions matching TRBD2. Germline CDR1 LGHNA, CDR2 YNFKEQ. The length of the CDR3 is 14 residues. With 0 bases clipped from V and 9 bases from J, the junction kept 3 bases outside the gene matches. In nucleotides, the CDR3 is TGTGCCAGCAGCCAAGATTCTAGCGGGACTGAGCAGTTCTTC. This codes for CASSQDSSGTEQFF.

The CDR3: CASSPHLDTEAFF. In nucleotides, the CDR3 is TGTGCCAGTAGTCCACATTTAGACACTGAAGCTTTCTTT. This sequence joins TRBV19 and TRBJ1-1, with unresolved D. CDR1 is LNHDA and CDR2 is SQIVND in the germline V gene (reference sequence). The CDR3 totals 13 residues. Trimming stripped 5 bases from V and 3 bases from J, with 10 bases between.

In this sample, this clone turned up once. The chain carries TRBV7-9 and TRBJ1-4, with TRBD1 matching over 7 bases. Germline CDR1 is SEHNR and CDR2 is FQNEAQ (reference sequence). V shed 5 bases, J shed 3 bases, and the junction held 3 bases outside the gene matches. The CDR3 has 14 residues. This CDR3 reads CASSNRGPNEKLFF. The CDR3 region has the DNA TGTGCCAGCAGCAACAGGGGACCTAATGAAAAACTGTTTTTT.

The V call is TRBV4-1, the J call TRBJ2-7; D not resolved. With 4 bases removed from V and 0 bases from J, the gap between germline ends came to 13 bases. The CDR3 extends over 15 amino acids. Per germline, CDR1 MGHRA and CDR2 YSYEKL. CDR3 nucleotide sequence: TGCGCCAGCAGCCGAGCGCAGCTTCCCTCCTACGAGCAGTACTTC. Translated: CASSRAQLPSYEQYF.

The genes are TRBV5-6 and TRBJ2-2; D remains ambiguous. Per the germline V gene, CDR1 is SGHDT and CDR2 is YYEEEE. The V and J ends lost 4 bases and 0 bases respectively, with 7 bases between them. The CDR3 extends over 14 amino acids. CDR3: CASSVITNTGELFF. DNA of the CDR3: TGTGCCAGCAGCGTGATAACGAACACCGGGGAGCTGTTTTTT.

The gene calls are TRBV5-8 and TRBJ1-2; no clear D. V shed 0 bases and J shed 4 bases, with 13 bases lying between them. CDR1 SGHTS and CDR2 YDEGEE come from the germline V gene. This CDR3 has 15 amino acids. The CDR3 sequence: CASSLDGEDGYGYTF. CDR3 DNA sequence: TGTGCCAGCAGCTTGGATGGGGAGGATGGCTATGGCTACACCTTC.

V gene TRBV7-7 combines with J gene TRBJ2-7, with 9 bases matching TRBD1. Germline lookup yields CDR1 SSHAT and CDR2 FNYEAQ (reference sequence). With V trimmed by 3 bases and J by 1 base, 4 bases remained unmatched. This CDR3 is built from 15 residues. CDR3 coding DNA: TGTGCCAGCAGCTTGGGACAGGGATCGTCCTACGAGCAGTACTTC. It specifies CASSLGQGSSYEQYF. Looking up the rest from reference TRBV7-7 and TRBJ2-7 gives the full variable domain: GAGVSQSPRYKVTKRGQDVTLRCDPISSHATLYWYQQALGQGPEFLTYFNYEAQPDKSGLPSDRFSAERPEGSISTLTIQRTEQRDSAMYRCASSLGQGSSYEQYFGPGTRLTVT.

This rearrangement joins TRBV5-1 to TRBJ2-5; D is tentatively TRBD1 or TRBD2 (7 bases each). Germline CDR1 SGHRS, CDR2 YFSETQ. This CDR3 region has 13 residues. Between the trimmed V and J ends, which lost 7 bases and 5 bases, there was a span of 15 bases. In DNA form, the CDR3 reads TGCGCCAGCGGGGAGGGGGCGTCGGAGACCCAGTACTTC. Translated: CASGEGASETQYF.

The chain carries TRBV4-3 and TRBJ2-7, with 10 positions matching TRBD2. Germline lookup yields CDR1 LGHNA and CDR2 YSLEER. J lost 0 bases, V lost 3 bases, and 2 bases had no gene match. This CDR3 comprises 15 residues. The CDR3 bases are TGCGCCAGCAGCCATGGACTAGCGGTCTCCTACGAGCAGTACTTC. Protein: CASSHGLAVSYEQYF.

CDR3 nucleotides: TGTGCCAGCAGCAGGGTACAGGGATACACTGAAGCTTTCTTT. It specifies CASSRVQGYTEAFF. The chain links TRBV6-5 to TRBJ1-1, with a possible D match to TRBD1 (6 bases). Looked up from germline, CDR1 is MNHEY and CDR2 is SVGAGI. The CDR3 covers 14 residues. Trimming took 6 bases from V and 3 from J, leaving 14 bases between them.

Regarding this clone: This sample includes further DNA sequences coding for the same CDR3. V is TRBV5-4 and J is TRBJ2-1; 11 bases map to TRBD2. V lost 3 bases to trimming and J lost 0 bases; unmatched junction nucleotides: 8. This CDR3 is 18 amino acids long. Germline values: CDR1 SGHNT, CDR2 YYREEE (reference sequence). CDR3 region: CASSSGTSGTSSYNEQFF. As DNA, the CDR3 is TGTGCCAGCAGCTCCGGGACTAGCGGAACAAGCTCCTACAATGAGCAGTTCTTC.

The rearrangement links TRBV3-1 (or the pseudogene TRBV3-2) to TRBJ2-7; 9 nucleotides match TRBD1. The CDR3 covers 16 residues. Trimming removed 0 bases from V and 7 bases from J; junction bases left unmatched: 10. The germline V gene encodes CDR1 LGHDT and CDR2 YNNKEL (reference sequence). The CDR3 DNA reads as TGTGCCAGCAGCCAAGATCGGGTACAGGGGGCGCGTGAGCAGTACTTC. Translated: CASSQDRVQGAREQYF.

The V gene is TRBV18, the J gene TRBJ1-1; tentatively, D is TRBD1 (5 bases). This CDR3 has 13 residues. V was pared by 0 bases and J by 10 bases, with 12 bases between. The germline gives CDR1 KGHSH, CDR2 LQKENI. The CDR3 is CASSPPGQGAAFF. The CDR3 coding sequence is TGTGCCAGCTCACCACCAGGGCAGGGTGCAGCTTTCTTT.

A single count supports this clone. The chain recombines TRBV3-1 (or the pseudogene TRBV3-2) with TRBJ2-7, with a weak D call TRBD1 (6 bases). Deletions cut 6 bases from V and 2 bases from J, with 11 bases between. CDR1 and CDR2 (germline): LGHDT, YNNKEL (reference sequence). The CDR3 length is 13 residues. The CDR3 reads CASRRTEAYEQYF. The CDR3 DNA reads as TGTGCCAGCAGGAGGACAGAGGCCTACGAGCAGTACTTC.

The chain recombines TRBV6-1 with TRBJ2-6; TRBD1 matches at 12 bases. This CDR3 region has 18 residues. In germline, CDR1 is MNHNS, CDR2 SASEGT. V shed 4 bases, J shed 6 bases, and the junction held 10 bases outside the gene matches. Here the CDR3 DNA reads TGTGCCAGCAGTGGCTACGGGACAGGGGGCTTGGAGGCCAACGTCCTGACTTTC. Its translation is CASSGYGTGGLEANVLTF.

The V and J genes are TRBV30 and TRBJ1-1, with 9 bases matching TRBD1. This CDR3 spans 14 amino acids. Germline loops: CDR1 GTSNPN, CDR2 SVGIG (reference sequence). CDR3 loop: CASRPGQGRTEAFF. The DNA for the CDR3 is TGTGCTTCTCGGCCGGGACAGGGAAGAACTGAAGCTTTCTTT.